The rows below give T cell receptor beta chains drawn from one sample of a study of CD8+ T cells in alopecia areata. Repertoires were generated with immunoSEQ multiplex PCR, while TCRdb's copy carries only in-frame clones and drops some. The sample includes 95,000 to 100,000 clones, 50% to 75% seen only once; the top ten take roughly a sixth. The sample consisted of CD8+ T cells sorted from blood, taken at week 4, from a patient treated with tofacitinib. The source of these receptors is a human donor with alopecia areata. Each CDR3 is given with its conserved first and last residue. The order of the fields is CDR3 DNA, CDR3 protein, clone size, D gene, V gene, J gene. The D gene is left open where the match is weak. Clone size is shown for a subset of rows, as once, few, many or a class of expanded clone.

TGCGCCAGCAGCCGGCAATGGACAAACCAAGAGACCCAGTACTTC	CASSRQWTNQETQYF	NA	NA	TRBV4-1	TRBJ2-5
TGTGCCAGCAGCCCGGGCCCACCCTACGAGCAGTACTTC	CASSPGPPYEQYF	few	NA	TRBV5-4	TRBJ2-7
TGTGCCAGCAGACCCCTTCGGGAGTTACCAGATACGCAGTATTTT	CASRPLRELPDTQYF	few	NA	TRBV7-9	TRBJ2-3
TGTGCCAGCAGTCCCGATGTCGGCTTATACTACGAGCAGTACTTC	CASSPDVGLYYEQYF	NA	NA	TRBV6-6	TRBJ2-7
TGTGCCAGCAGCTTAGATGTGGGGGCGGGCTACGAGCAGTACTTC	CASSLDVGAGYEQYF	NA	NA	TRBV7-8	TRBJ2-7
TGTGCCAGCAAACAGAGCACAGATACGCAGTATTTT	CASKQSTDTQYF	NA	NA	TRBV2	TRBJ2-3
TGTGCCAGCAGCAACCGGGACGGAACCTACAATGAGCAGTTCTTC	CASSNRDGTYNEQFF	few	NA	TRBV9	TRBJ2-1
TGTGCCAGCAGCGAGAGGGGCGGAGTGGATACGCAGTATTTT	CASSERGGVDTQYF	NA	NA	TRBV9	TRBJ2-3
TGTGCCAGCAGCTTGAGGCCTACAGATACGCAGTATTTT	CASSLRPTDTQYF	NA	NA	TRBV7-9	TRBJ2-3
TGTGCCAGCAGCTTAGTCCTGGGGGGCTCGAACACTGAAGCTTTCTTT	CASSLVLGGSNTEAFF	once	NA	TRBV7-6	TRBJ1-1
TGTGCCAGCAGCCGACAGGGGGACTACAATGAGCAGTTCTTC	CASSRQGDYNEQFF	medium-sized	TRBD1	TRBV7-2	TRBJ2-1
TGTGCCTGGGACACCGGGATCTACTATGGCTACACCTTC	CAWDTGIYYGYTF	NA	NA	TRBV30	TRBJ1-2
TGTGCCAGTACCCCCGGGACCCAATTCCGGGAGCTGTTTTTT	CASTPGTQFRELFF	NA	NA	TRBV19	TRBJ2-2
TGTGCCTGGAGTGGGCCCTCTGGAAACACCATATATTTT	CAWSGPSGNTIYF	NA	NA	TRBV30	TRBJ1-3
TGCGCCAGCAGCTTATACAGCGCAACTAATGAAAAACTGTTTTTT	CASSLYSATNEKLFF	few	NA	TRBV5-1	TRBJ1-4
TGCGCCAGCAGCACACGACTGGGTGGGGGAGAGACCCAGTACTTC	CASSTRLGGGETQYF	NA	NA	TRBV5-1	TRBJ2-5
TGCGCCAGCAGCTTGGAGGGGGCCGCGGAGACCCAGTACTTC	CASSLEGAAETQYF	few	TRBD1	TRBV5-1	TRBJ2-5
TGCGCCAGCAGTCAACCGACGAGACTAGCGGGGGGGCCTACACTTGAGGAGACCCAGTACTTC	CASSQPTRLAGGPTLEETQYF	NA	TRBD2	TRBV23-1	TRBJ2-5
TGTGCCAGCCCAAAATCACAGGGGCCTACAGATACGCAGTATTTT	CASPKSQGPTDTQYF	few	TRBD1	TRBV7-9	TRBJ2-3
TGTGCCAGCAGTTTATATACTAGTGACAATGAGCAGTTCTTC	CASSLYTSDNEQFF	NA	NA	TRBV27	TRBJ2-1
TGTGCCAGCAGTTTAGGAGGGGTTGGCACTGAAGCTTTCTTT	CASSLGGVGTEAFF	NA	NA	TRBV27	TRBJ1-1
TGCAGCGTTGATATGGAGGGAGGAAACTATGGCTACACCTTC	CSVDMEGGNYGYTF	NA	NA	TRBV29-1	TRBJ1-2
TGTCCCTCACCCTCTGGGGCCAACGTCCTGACTTTC	CPSPSGANVLTF	NA	NA	TRBV6-6	TRBJ2-6
TGTGCCAGCAGCTTAGGACGGGAGACCCAGTACTTC	CASSLGRETQYF	few	NA	TRBV7-9	TRBJ2-5
TGCGCCAGCAGCTTGGGCCCACTAGAATTCGGCTACAATGAGCAGTTCTTC	CASSLGPLEFGYNEQFF	NA	NA	TRBV5-1	TRBJ2-1
TGTGCCAGCAGTTTCCTGGACGGATCCTACGAGCAGTACTTC	CASSFLDGSYEQYF	NA	NA	TRBV28	TRBJ2-7
TGCGCCAGCAGCCAAGAGGGGACAGGGTCGACAGATACGCAGTATTTT	CASSQEGTGSTDTQYF	NA	TRBD1	TRBV4-1	TRBJ2-3
TGTGCCAGCAGGTCGCCCCTCCGCGGGGCTGAAGCTTTCTTT	CASRSPLRGAEAFF	NA	NA	TRBV27	TRBJ1-1
TGTGCCAGCTCACCACTCGGGAGCTCTGGGGCCAACGTCCTGACTTTC	CASSPLGSSGANVLTF	NA	NA	TRBV18	TRBJ2-6
TGCAGCGGGGGGACGGTATACAATGAGCAGTTCTTC	CSGGTVYNEQFF	few	NA	TRBV29-1	TRBJ2-1
TGTGCCAGTAGTACAATACAGGACCTGAACACCGGGGAGCTGTTTTTT	CASSTIQDLNTGELFF	few	NA	TRBV19	TRBJ2-2
TGTGCCAGCAGCTTTGGGTCTAGCGGTTACACCGGGGAGCTGTTTTTT	CASSFGSSGYTGELFF	once	TRBD2	TRBV13	TRBJ2-2
TGCAGCGTTGTCTGGACAACAGGAGGAGACACTGAAGCTTTCTTT	CSVVWTTGGDTEAFF	NA	NA	TRBV29-1	TRBJ1-1
TGTGCCAGCAGTGCACGGGACCAGGTCTACGAGCAGTACTTC	CASSARDQVYEQYF	NA	NA	TRBV25-1	TRBJ2-7
TGTGCCAGCAGCCTACTAGCGGGCCCTTCCTCTGGGGCCAACGTCCTGACTTTC	CASSLLAGPSSGANVLTF	few	TRBD2	TRBV7-2	TRBJ2-6
TGTGCCAGCAGCTTAGAGGGTACTAGCGGCGCCTACGAGCAGTACTTC	CASSLEGTSGAYEQYF	NA	TRBD2	TRBV7-6	TRBJ2-7
TGTGCCAGCAGTTACGCGAGGGTCCACGAGCAGTACTTC	CASSYARVHEQYF	NA	NA	TRBV6-6	TRBJ2-7
TGTGCCAGCAGCCAAGTTTCAGCGGGGGGATACAATGAGCAGTTCTTC	CASSQVSAGGYNEQFF	few	TRBD2	TRBV14	TRBJ2-1
TGCGCCAGCAGCAACGTTGGGAACACTGAAGCTTTCTTT	CASSNVGNTEAFF	NA	NA	TRBV5-1	TRBJ1-1
TGTGCCAGCAGTTTATGGACAGGGTACCACGAGCAGTACTTC	CASSLWTGYHEQYF	NA	TRBD1	TRBV27	TRBJ2-7
TGCAGCGTGACAGAGAACTATGGCTACACCTTC	CSVTENYGYTF	few	NA	TRBV29-1	TRBJ1-2
TGTGCCAGCAGTTTTACCGGGGCCTACGAGCAGTACTTC	CASSFTGAYEQYF	NA	NA	TRBV27	TRBJ2-7
TGCAGCGTTGACGGGACAATCTCCTACAATGAGCAGTTCTTC	CSVDGTISYNEQFF	NA	NA	TRBV29-1	TRBJ2-1
TGTGCCAGCAGCCAGACAGGGACCGGGGAGCTGTTTTTT	CASSQTGTGELFF	few	TRBD1	TRBV7-9	TRBJ2-2